These 15 T cell receptor beta chains came from one sample sequenced in a study of T cell changes during pregnancy in multiple sclerosis. Assay used: immunoSEQ multiplex PCR; TCRdb lists only in-frame clones, some missing. Among approximately 89,000 clones listed, over 90% were seen once. Source: peripheral blood, taken in the third trimester of pregnancy. Source of these receptors: a female donor with multiple sclerosis, enrolled in a pregnancy study.

The chain joins TRBV2 to TRBJ2-3, with a possible D match to TRBD2 (5 bases). V shed 6 bases and J shed 6 bases, with 13 bases lying between them. The length of the CDR3 is 13 residues. From germline, CDR1 is SNHLY and CDR2 FYNNEI. CDR3 sequence reads: CASSLDGEDTQYF. The CDR3 nucleotides are TGTGCCAGCAGCCTAGACGGGGAGGATACGCAGTATTTT. Variable domain in full (rest from reference TRBV2 and TRBJ2-3): EPEVTQTPSHQVTQMGQEVILRCVPISNHLYFYWYRQILGQKVEFLVSFYNNEISEKSEIFDDQFSVERPDGSNFTLKIRSTKLEDSAMYFCASSLDGEDTQYFGPGTRLTVL.

The rearrangement uses TRBV11-2 and TRBJ2-7; possible D gene TRBD1, 5 bases. The CDR3 is made up of 12 amino acids. V was clipped by 5 bases and J by 3 bases, with 8 bases between them. Germline CDR1 and CDR2: SGHAT and FQNNGV. The CDR3 protein is CASSAGNYEQYF. The DNA for the CDR3 is TGTGCCAGCAGCGCAGGGAACTACGAGCAGTACTTC. The full variable domain, rest sourced from reference TRBV11-2 and TRBJ2-7, is EAGVAQSPRYKIIEKRQSVAFWCNPISGHATLYWYQQILGQGPKLLIQFQNNGVVDDSQLPKDRFSAERLKGVDSTLKIQPAKLEDSAVYLCASSAGNYEQYFGPGTRLTVT.

The gene calls are TRBV4-3 and TRBJ1-2, with D tentatively TRBD1 (6 bases). Germline-derived CDR1 and CDR2 are LGHNA and YSLEER. Trimming took off 1 base at V and 2 bases at J, with 8 bases between the two ends. The CDR3 consists of 14 residues. Here the CDR3 reads CASSQATGNYGYTF. CDR3 DNA sequence: TGCGCCAGCAGCCAAGCCACAGGGAACTATGGCTACACCTTC.

A single count supports this clone. V and J are TRBV27 and TRBJ2-1, with 9 nucleotides matching TRBD1. The CDR3 covers 17 residues. Germline lookup yields CDR1 MNHEY and CDR2 SMNVEV (reference sequence). Trimming cost V 5 bases and J 1 base; bases outside gene matches: 9. CDR3 sequence (DNA): TGTGCCAGCAGTAAAACCCCCGGGACAGGGTCCTACAATGAGCAGTTCTTC. This translates into CASSKTPGTGSYNEQFF.

This clone was found once. The chain uses TRBV19 and TRBJ1-2; 7 bases align to TRBD1. Trimming took 3 bases from V and 5 from J; bases not matched to a gene: 3. CDR1 is LNHDA and CDR2 is SQIVND in the germline V gene (reference sequence). CDR3 length equals 13 residues. CDR3: CASSMGQTYGYTF. Written as DNA, the CDR3 is TGTGCCAGTAGTATGGGACAGACTTATGGCTACACCTTC.

The rearrangement uses TRBV30 and TRBJ2-3; D gene uncertain. Deletions cut 0 bases from V and 1 base from J, with 5 bases between. The CDR3 runs 13 residues. CDR1 GTSNPN and CDR2 SVGIG come from the germline V gene (reference sequence). DNA of the CDR3: TGTGCCTGGAGTGTCGTTGGCACAGATACGCAGTATTTT. Its translation: CAWSVVGTDTQYF.

V and J are TRBV6-5 and TRBJ2-7; 10 bases are a match to TRBD1. The CDR3 runs to 16 residues. V lost 0 bases and J lost 4; bases outside the gene matches: 6. Looked up from germline, CDR1 is MNHEY and CDR2 is SVGAGI. CDR3 amino acids: CASSYSTGTGAYEQYF. Written as DNA, the CDR3 is TGTGCCAGCAGTTACTCTACCGGGACAGGGGCATACGAGCAGTACTTC.

Here the CDR3 reads CASSLGGVSSASYEQYF. In nucleotides, the CDR3 is TGCGCCAGCAGCTTGGGGGGGGTGAGTTCCGCTTCCTACGAGCAGTACTTC. This chain joins TRBV5-1 and TRBJ2-7; TRBD2 might be the D (6 bases). This CDR3 is built from 17 residues. CDR1 and CDR2 from the germline V gene are SGHRS and YFSETQ. V gave up 0 bases and J gave up 1 base, with 17 bases separating them.

This chain uses TRBV12-5 with TRBJ2-7; 7 nucleotides line up with TRBD2. CDR1 and CDR2 (germline): LGHNT, FRNRAP. V lost 5 bases and J lost 3; bases outside the gene matches: 7. The CDR3 consists of 14 residues. The CDR3 protein is CASGVAGEGYEQYF. The CDR3 DNA reads TGTGCTAGTGGTGTGGCGGGGGAAGGCTACGAGCAGTACTTC.

The chain combines TRBV28 with TRBJ1-3; D is uncertain. The germline V and J ends were trimmed by 3 bases and 0 bases, with 6 bases remaining between them. This CDR3 region has 14 residues. In germline, CDR1 is MDHEN, CDR2 SYDVKM. CDR3 in amino acids: CASSFDFSGNTIYF. As DNA, the CDR3 is TGTGCCAGCAGTTTTGACTTCTCTGGAAACACCATATATTTT.

CDR3 residues: CASSLAGRSTSGNTIYF. CDR3 DNA: TGCGCCAGCAGCTTGGCAGGTCGGTCGACCTCTGGAAACACCATATATTTT. V and J are TRBV5-1 and TRBJ1-3; the D is unclear. In germline, CDR1 is SGHRS, CDR2 YFSETQ. The CDR3 has 17 amino acids. V lost 0 bases and J 0 bases, leaving 13 bases between the germline ends.

This clone was seen only once. This sequence joins TRBV19 and TRBJ2-1; perhaps TRBD2 as D (5 bases). This CDR3 is 14 amino acids long. V shed 9 bases and J shed 0 bases, with 12 bases lying between them. The germline V gene encodes CDR1 LNHDA and CDR2 SQIVND (reference sequence). As DNA, the CDR3 is TGTGCCAGCTCAGCGGACTCCTCCTACAATGAGCAGTTCTTC. Translating gives CASSADSSYNEQFF.

J is TRBJ2-7 and V is TRBV13, with 12 bases lining up with TRBD2. This CDR3 has 16 residues. Germline V gene sequence: CDR1 PRHDT, CDR2 FYEKMQ (reference sequence). V gave up 5 bases and J gave up 6 bases; unmatched junction bases: 11. CDR3 coding DNA: TGTGCCAGCAGCACCCGTGGGACTAGCGGGTCTAGCGAGCAGTACTTC. As protein: CASSTRGTSGSSEQYF.

The chain carries TRBV7-8 and TRBJ1-5; D remains ambiguous. This CDR3 comprises 15 residues. V lost 3 bases to trimming and J lost 0 bases, with 9 bases between them. Germline V lookup: CDR1 SGHVS, CDR2 FQNEAQ. CDR3 region: CASSLESYSNQPQHF. The CDR3 DNA reads as TGTGCCAGCAGCTTGGAGAGTTATAGCAATCAGCCCCAGCATTTT.

The chain is built from TRBV7-9 and TRBJ2-7; TRBD2 matches 12 bases. Germline V gene lookup returns CDR1 SEHNR and CDR2 FQNEAQ (reference sequence). The trim removed 1 base at V and 5 bases at J, leaving 3 bases unmatched. The CDR3 loop spans 15 amino acids. The CDR3 sequence is CASSLGLAGVNEQYF. The CDR3 DNA follows: TGTGCCAGCAGCTTAGGACTAGCGGGAGTCAACGAGCAGTACTTC. Filled out from reference TRBV7-9 and TRBJ2-7, the complete variable domain reads DTGVSQNPRHKITKRGQNVTFRCDPISEHNRLYWYRQTLGQGPEFLTYFQNEAQLEKSRLLSDRFSAERPKGSFSTLEIQRTEQGDSAMYLCASSLGLAGVNEQYFGPGTRLTVT.